Here is one T cell receptor beta chain with its context. The study drew the donors from its roughly 130-subject validation cohort, separate from the approximately 700-subject first cohort. Libraries were prepared by immunoSEQ multiplex PCR; TCRdb keeps only in-frame clonotypes and omits some of them. Counted here are around 65,000 clones, about 92% occurring once; the ten biggest clones make up approximately 5.3%. Germline CDR1 reads LNHDA; CDR2 reads SQIVND (reference sequence). Germline trimming cut 0 bases from V and 7 bases from J; bases unmatched to any gene: 10. The CDR3 spans 17 residues. This entry is derived from a study of cytomegalovirus exposure and HLA in healthy donors.

This chain uses TRBV19 with TRBJ1-5, with 9 bases identical to TRBD1. Sequencing was performed on PBMCs. The receptor's source is a man younger than 30 in good health and CMV-seropositive. In DNA, the CDR3 is TGTGCCAGTAGTATAGATCTAGGGACAGGGAGGTGGCAGCCCCAGCATTTT. Translation: CASSIDLGTGRWQPQHF.